These T cell receptor beta chains were read from a single sample in a study of T cells in localized non-small cell lung cancer. Assay: immunoSEQ multiplex PCR; the TCRdb copy retains only in-frame clones and omits some. The sample holds about 23,000 clones, 90% seen once. The specimen was peripheral blood, collected before any cancer treatment. The receptor source for this set is a woman aged 35-70 years with stage I lung adenocarcinoma. CDR3s include the opening cysteine and the closing phenylalanine or tryptophan. The D gene is left open where the match is weak. Clone size appears in some rows only: once, few, many, or a class for an expanded clone.

DNA	CDR3	V	J	size	D
TGTGCCAGCATCCCGACAGGGATCGAAGATACGCAGTATTTT	CASIPTGIEDTQYF	TRBV6-4	TRBJ2-3	.	TRBD1
TGTGCCAGCAGCTCCCAACACAACACTGAAGCTTTCTTT	CASSSQHNTEAFF	TRBV7-6	TRBJ1-1	.	.
TGTGCCAGCAGCTTAGTACAGATTGAAGCTTTCTTT	CASSLVQIEAFF	TRBV7-9	TRBJ1-1	.	.
TGTGCCTCTTCAACAGGGATGGGCACTGAAGCTTTCTTT	CASSTGMGTEAFF	TRBV19	TRBJ1-1	.	.
TGTGCCAGCATGATGGAACAGAGGCCACGGACTGAAGCTTTCTTT	CASMMEQRPRTEAFF	TRBV28	TRBJ1-1	.	.
TGTGCCAGCAGTGAGTCGACTAGCGGGAGCTCCTACAATGAGCAGTTCTTC	CASSESTSGSSYNEQFF	TRBV2	TRBJ2-1	once	TRBD2
TGTGCCAGCAGTCATCTCCCGGGATCGGGGGACTACACCTTC	CASSHLPGSGDYTF	TRBV6-5	TRBJ1-2	.	.
TGTGCCAGCAGTCTACTAGCCGATGAGCAGTTCTTC	CASSLLADEQFF	TRBV28	TRBJ2-1	once	.
TGCGCCAGCAGCCAAGCCCTAGCGGGAGTAGTCAATGAGCAGTTCTTC	CASSQALAGVVNEQFF	TRBV4-1	TRBJ2-1	once	TRBD2
TGTGCCAGCAGCTTACTAGCGGGAGACTACGAGCAGTACTTC	CASSLLAGDYEQYF	TRBV11-2	TRBJ2-7	.	TRBD2
TGTGCCAGCAGCTTATGGACATCCCCTCGAGGGGCCGGGGAGCTGTTTTTT	CASSLWTSPRGAGELFF	TRBV11-2	TRBJ2-2	.	.
TGTGCCAGCAGTTACTCGGTGGGGAGGTCCTACGAGCAGTACTTC	CASSYSVGRSYEQYF	TRBV6-5	TRBJ2-7	.	.
TGTGCCAGCAGACCCGAGGGGGCAGATACGCAGTATTTT	CASRPEGADTQYF	TRBV4-2	TRBJ2-3	.	.
TGTGCCAGCAGTCTCAGGGCTTCCCAGTACTTC	CASSLRASQYF	TRBV28	TRBJ2-5	.	.
TGCGCCAGCAGTGAACTCGACAGTCGGGAGCAGTACTTC	CASSELDSREQYF	TRBV10-1	TRBJ2-7	few	.
TGTGCCAGCATTTTTGGGGCGGAGAATAACTATGGCTACACCTTC	CASIFGAENNYGYTF	TRBV28	TRBJ1-2	once	.
TGTGCCAGCTTGGAACTAGCGGGAGATGAGCAGTACTTC	CASLELAGDEQYF	TRBV6-1	TRBJ2-7	.	TRBD2
TGTGCCAGCAGCTCAACAGGGATACAAGAGACCCAGTACTTC	CASSSTGIQETQYF	TRBV5-4	TRBJ2-5	.	.
TGCGCCAGCAGCTTGGTGGAGTCTAATGAAAAACTGTTTTTT	CASSLVESNEKLFF	TRBV5-1	TRBJ1-4	.	.
TGCGCCAGCAGCCAAGAAGGGCCCGGGACCGCCTGGTGGGCCAACGTCCTGACTTTC	CASSQEGPGTAWWANVLTF	TRBV4-3	TRBJ2-6	.	.
TGTGCCAGCAGTCCGGGTGGGGGGAACCCCTACGAGCAGTACTTC	CASSPGGGNPYEQYF	TRBV7-2	TRBJ2-7	.	.
TGTGCCAGCAGCCCCTGGGGACTAGCGGGCTATGAGCAGTTCTTC	CASSPWGLAGYEQFF	TRBV5-8	TRBJ2-1	.	TRBD2
TGTGCCTGGAGTGTACACGTCCGGAACTATGGCTACACCTTC	CAWSVHVRNYGYTF	TRBV30	TRBJ1-2	.	.
TGTGCCAGCAGTTATCTTCGGGCCTTCTCCTACAATGAGCAGTTCTTC	CASSYLRAFSYNEQFF	TRBV27	TRBJ2-1	.	.
TGCAGTGCTAGATCCAATCTAGCGCAGTATTTT	CSARSNLAQYF	TRBV20-1	TRBJ2-3	.	.
TGTGCCTGGAGCACCAGGACAGCCGCTCGGCCTACGCAGTATTTT	CAWSTRTAARPTQYF	TRBV30	TRBJ2-3	few	.
TGTGCCACCAGCAGAGCTGGACAGGGATCCTACGAGCAGTACTTC	CATSRAGQGSYEQYF	TRBV15	TRBJ2-7	.	TRBD1